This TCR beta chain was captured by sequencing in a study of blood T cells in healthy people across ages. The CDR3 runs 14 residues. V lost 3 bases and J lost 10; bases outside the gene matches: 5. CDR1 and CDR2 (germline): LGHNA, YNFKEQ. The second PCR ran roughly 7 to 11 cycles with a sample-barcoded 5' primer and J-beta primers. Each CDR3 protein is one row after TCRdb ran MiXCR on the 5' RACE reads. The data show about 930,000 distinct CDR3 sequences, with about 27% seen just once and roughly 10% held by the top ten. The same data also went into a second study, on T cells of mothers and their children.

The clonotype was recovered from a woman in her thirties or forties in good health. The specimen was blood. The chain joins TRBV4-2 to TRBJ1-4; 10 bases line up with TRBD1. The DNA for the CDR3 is TGTGCCAGCAGCCAGAGTGGACAGGGGGGAAAACTGTTTTTT. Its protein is CASSQSGQGGKLFF.